The 25 T cell receptor beta chains presented below share a single source sample, sequenced in a study of blood T cell repertoires in COVID-19 (dated by TCRdb to about 2020). Library preparation employed the immunoSEQ multiplex PCR assay. Entries here come from immuneACCESS through TCRdb and include only in-frame sequences with V and J called. Some clones fail to appear in such tables; in the studies checked, an unresolved V gene covers under half of the shortfall, and the cause of the remainder is unknown. In this sample the table shows approximately 200,000 clones, around 80% of which occur a single time. Clones ranked in the top ten supply over 9.5% of the sample. Sample: peripheral blood. The receptors come from a woman aged 80 or over with COVID-19, enrolled during active disease.

The chain has TRBV4-1 and TRBJ1-2; 7 bases fit TRBD1. V was clipped by 1 base and J by 3 bases; unmatched bases: 8. The length of the CDR3 is 16 residues. Germline CDR1 is MGHRA and CDR2 is YSYEKL. CDR3 residues: CASSQATRDSYYGYTF. The CDR3 region has the DNA TGCGCCAGCAGCCAAGCGACTAGGGACAGCTACTATGGCTACACCTTC.

The genes are TRBV6-5 and TRBJ2-1; 10 bases are a match to TRBD2. This CDR3 region has 14 residues. Germline CDR1 reads MNHEY; CDR2 reads SVGAGI. The ends lost 6 bases at V and 4 bases at J; junction bases unmatched: 3. The CDR3 loop reads CASRSSGGYNEQFF. CDR3 coding DNA: TGTGCCAGCAGATCTAGCGGGGGTTACAATGAGCAGTTCTTC.

The chain employs TRBV5-5 and TRBJ2-1, with D hard to call. The CDR3 spans 14 residues. V lost 2 bases, J lost 1 base, and 7 bases lay in between. The germline gives CDR1 SGHKS, CDR2 YYEKEE (reference sequence). The CDR3 reads CASSFTLSYNEQFF. Written as DNA, the CDR3 is TGTGCCAGCAGCTTTACTCTTTCCTACAATGAGCAGTTCTTC. Using reference TRBV5-5 and TRBJ2-1 for the parts outside the CDR3, the full variable domain is DAGVTQSPTHLIKTRGQQVTLRCSPISGHKSVSWYQQVLGQGPQFIFQYYEKEERGRGNFPDRFSARQFPNYSSELNVNALLLGDSALYLCASSFTLSYNEQFFGPGTRLTVL.

This clone has just one count. The J gene is TRBJ2-2, the V gene TRBV7-6; the match to TRBD1 covers 7 bases. Germline V gene sequence: CDR1 SGHVS, CDR2 FNYEAQ. Trimming cost V 3 bases and J 4 bases; bases outside gene matches: 5. This CDR3 has 15 residues. The CDR3 DNA follows: TGTGCCAGCAGCTTGGGACAGTCATCCACCGGGGAGCTGTTTTTT. This sequence encodes CASSLGQSSTGELFF.

The chain joins TRBV5-6 to TRBJ2-5; 8 bases match TRBD2. Germline assignment: CDR1 SGHDT and CDR2 YYEEEE. Trimming cost V 5 bases and J 7 bases; bases outside gene matches: 13. This CDR3 is built from 15 residues. CDR3 DNA: TGTGCCAGCAGTATGAGCGGGAGTGTTCTTTTGACCCAGTACTTC. Amino acid sequence: CASSMSGSVLLTQYF.

The V and J genes are TRBV6-2 or TRBV6-3 and TRBJ2-2; 8 bases line up with TRBD2. J was trimmed by 4 bases and V by 6 bases; bases with no gene match: 13. Germline V lookup: CDR1 MNHEY, CDR2 SVGEGT. This CDR3 spans 17 amino acids. The DNA for the CDR3 is TGTGCCAGCAGCCCGGAAAGCGGGGGCGCGAGCACCGGGGAGCTGTTTTTT. It translates to CASSPESGGASTGELFF.

CDR3 protein: CASSLDTVYTEAFF. The CDR3 DNA follows: TGCGCCAGCAGCTTGGATACAGTCTATACTGAAGCTTTCTTT. The genes are TRBV5-1 and TRBJ1-1; D gene uncertain. Trimming left V 0 bases short and J 5 bases short, with 11 bases between. The germline V gene encodes CDR1 SGHRS and CDR2 YFSETQ. The CDR3 is 14 amino acids.

This chain connects TRBV2 to TRBJ1-1; 11 bases match TRBD1. Germline assignment: CDR1 SNHLY and CDR2 FYNNEI. Trimming cost V 2 bases and J 4 bases; bases outside gene matches: 3. CDR3 length: 15 amino acids. CDR3 region: CASSEFGTGGTEAFF. CDR3 nucleotides: TGTGCCAGCAGTGAATTCGGGACAGGGGGCACTGAAGCTTTCTTT.

This clone was seen a few times. The chain links TRBV6-5 to TRBJ1-2; 8 bases line up with TRBD1. The V segment lost 6 bases and the J segment 4 bases; nucleotides outside the gene matches: 10. There are 15 residues in the CDR3. CDR1 and CDR2 (germline): MNHEY, SVGAGI. The CDR3 loop reads CASSSTQGARYGYTF. The CDR3 bases are TGTGCCAGCAGCTCAACCCAGGGGGCCCGCTATGGCTACACCTTC.

V usage is TRBV11-2 and J usage is TRBJ2-3; 9 nucleotides match TRBD1. The V segment lost 1 base and the J segment 2 bases; nucleotides outside the gene matches: 7. Germline CDR1 and CDR2: SGHAT and FQNNGV. CDR3 size: 17 residues. The CDR3 nucleotides are TGTGCCAGCAGCTTAGTCTTGGGACAGGGTTTCACAGATACGCAGTATTTT. Translation: CASSLVLGQGFTDTQYF.

The chain has TRBV29-1 and TRBJ1-1, with 11 bases identical to TRBD1. The trim removed 7 bases at V and 1 base at J, leaving 8 bases unmatched. The CDR3 totals 15 residues. Looked up from germline, CDR1 is SQVTM and CDR2 is ANQGSEA. The CDR3 DNA follows: TGCAGCGCTTGGACAGGGGGCCCCTCGAACACTGAAGCTTTCTTT. Its protein is CSAWTGGPSNTEAFF.

This clone was seen only once. Other DNA variants within this sample encode the same CDR3. The CDR3 protein is CASSESSGGYNEQFF. Written as DNA, the CDR3 is TGTGCCAGCAGTGAGTCTAGCGGGGGATACAATGAGCAGTTCTTC. This chain links TRBV6-1 with TRBJ2-1; TRBD2 aligns across 10 bases. The ends lost 3 bases at V and 4 bases at J; junction bases unmatched: 3. The CDR3 spans 15 residues. Germline CDR1 MNHNS, CDR2 SASEGT.

CDR3 region: CAWSRIRQGGDEQYF. CDR3 in DNA: TGTGCCTGGAGTCGGATCAGACAGGGGGGGGACGAGCAGTACTTC. This chain links TRBV30 with TRBJ2-7; 9 nucleotides line up with TRBD1. The CDR3 runs 15 residues. Germline loops: CDR1 GTSNPN, CDR2 SVGIG (reference sequence). V shed 2 bases and J 5 bases; nucleotides not matched to a gene: 10.

CDR3 in DNA: TGTGCCAGCAGCCCTTGGGACAGGGTATACGAGCAGTACTTC. Its translation: CASSPWDRVYEQYF. The chain uses TRBV7-9 and TRBJ2-7, with 9 bases fitting TRBD1. The V segment lost 5 bases and the J segment 4 bases; nucleotides outside the gene matches: 6. Germline V gives CDR1 SEHNR, CDR2 FQNEAQ (reference sequence). This CDR3 contains 14 residues.

This clone was detected only a few times. Sequence at one end of the junction differs from germline and may be a read error. The V call is TRBV11-3, the J call TRBJ2-2; 10 positions agree with TRBD1. The CDR3 is made up of 13 amino acids. Germline V gene data show CDR1 as SGHNT and CDR2 as YENEEA. CDR3 sequence reads: CASSSQPGQGIHF. The DNA of the CDR3 is TGTGCCAGCAGCTCCCAACCGGGACAGGGGATTCATTTT.

The rearrangement links TRBV27 to TRBJ2-7; 10 bases align to TRBD2. The CDR3 length is 20 residues. The germline V gene encodes CDR1 MNHEY and CDR2 SMNVEV (reference sequence). The junction had 18 bases not matched to a gene; V was cut back by 0 bases and J by 4 bases. CDR3 region: CASSLSGWSVAGGLIYEQYF. The DNA for the CDR3 is TGTGCCAGCAGTTTATCAGGGTGGTCTGTAGCGGGGGGACTAATATACGAGCAGTACTTC.

The chain is built from TRBV6-2 or TRBV6-3 and TRBJ2-7; D ambiguous. Trimming pared 3 bases from V and 7 bases from J, leaving 13 bases between. Germline-derived CDR1 and CDR2 are MNHEY and SVGEGT. The CDR3 has 13 amino acids. The CDR3 sequence: CASSYRRSWEQYF. CDR3 in DNA: TGTGCCAGCAGTTATCGGCGGAGTTGGGAGCAGTACTTC.

The chain couples TRBV28 to TRBJ2-7, with 9 bases that match TRBD2. In germline, CDR1 is MDHEN, CDR2 SYDVKM. The CDR3 is 14 amino acids. The trim removed 6 bases at V and 4 bases at J, leaving 7 bases unmatched. The CDR3 sequence is CASSPLAGRYEQYF. The CDR3 region has the DNA TGTGCCAGCAGCCCTCTAGCGGGAAGATACGAGCAGTACTTC.

The chain carries TRBV19 and TRBJ2-1; maybe TRBD1 (5 bases). CDR1 and CDR2 from the germline V gene are LNHDA and SQIVND (reference sequence). With 3 bases removed from V and 0 bases from J, the gap between germline ends came to 12 bases. CDR3 length equals 16 residues. Written as DNA, the CDR3 is TGTGCCAGTAGTATTCAGGGAACCAGCTCCTACAATGAGCAGTTCTTC. The encoded protein is CASSIQGTSSYNEQFF.

This clone turned up a few times. The rearrangement uses TRBV7-3 and TRBJ2-3; a possible D gene is TRBD2 (7 bases). The germline V and J ends were trimmed by 3 bases and 4 bases, with 14 bases remaining between them. There are 15 residues in the CDR3. Germline V gives CDR1 SGHTA, CDR2 FQGTGA. CDR3 in amino acids: CASSLGAGASDTQYF. The CDR3 bases are TGTGCCAGCAGCTTGGGGGCGGGGGCTTCAGATACGCAGTATTTT. Combining the CDR3 with reference TRBV7-3 and TRBJ2-3 gives the whole variable domain GAGVSQTPSNKVTEKGKYVELRCDPISGHTALYWYRQSLGQGPEFLIYFQGTGAADDSGLPNDRFFAVRPEGSVSTLKIQRTERGDSAVYLCASSLGAGASDTQYFGPGTRLTVL.

CDR3 sequence: CASGHTGANTEAFF. As DNA, the CDR3 is TGTGCCAGCGGTCATACAGGCGCGAACACTGAAGCTTTCTTT. This sequence joins TRBV7-8 and TRBJ1-1; TRBD1 is a possible D gene (5 bases). Germline V gene sequence: CDR1 SGHVS, CDR2 FQNEAQ. There are 14 residues in the CDR3. V lost 8 bases to trimming and J lost 1 base, with 14 bases between them. The whole variable domain, remainder taken from reference TRBV7-8 and TRBJ1-1, is GAGVSQSPRYKVAKRGQDVALRCDPISGHVSLFWYQQALGQGPEFLTYFQNEAQLDKSGLPSDRFFAERPEGSVSTLKIQRTQQEDSAVYLCASGHTGANTEAFFGQGTRLTVV.

The chain carries TRBV5-6 and TRBJ2-1; 11 bases map to TRBD2. The CDR3 contains 18 residues. Germline V gene data show CDR1 as SGHDT and CDR2 as YYEEEE. V dropped 0 bases and J dropped 4; count of bases not matched to a gene: 9. Here the CDR3 reads CASSLDLLAGVSYNEQFF. The DNA of the CDR3 is TGTGCCAGCAGCTTGGATTTACTAGCGGGAGTCTCTTACAATGAGCAGTTCTTC.

This rearrangement joins TRBV28 to TRBJ2-1; the match to TRBD2 covers 9 bases. This CDR3 is built from 16 residues. V trimming: 6 bases; J trimming: 9 bases; junction bases outside the gene matches: 15. The V gene's germline CDR1 is MDHEN and CDR2 SYDVKM. CDR3: CASRSLGGRAESEQFF. CDR3 in DNA: TGTGCCAGCAGGTCGTTGGGCGGGAGGGCCGAGAGTGAGCAGTTCTTC.

The V call is TRBV11-3, the J call TRBJ2-1, with no clear D. This CDR3 is built from 15 residues. V lost 2 bases and J lost 6, with 14 bases in between. Germline V gene lookup returns CDR1 SGHNT and CDR2 YENEEA. CDR3: CASSLWSGGVNEQFF. DNA of the CDR3: TGTGCCAGCAGCTTATGGTCGGGTGGAGTCAATGAGCAGTTCTTC.

The chain links TRBV2 to TRBJ2-7, with a possible D match to TRBD1 (6 bases). V was pared by 4 bases and J by 6 bases, with 16 bases between. The CDR3 has 14 amino acids. Germline assignment: CDR1 SNHLY and CDR2 FYNNEI. The CDR3 DNA reads as TGTGCCAGCAGTGGGACAGCAAAAGGGGCCGAGCAGTACTTC. Translated: CASSGTAKGAEQYF.